The clone carrying this T cell receptor (beta chain) was counted between two and nine times. Germline is not matched at one junction end, which may reflect a read error. The sample comes from a study of molecular identifiers for immune sequencing clone quantification. The CDR3 runs 15 residues. The authors gated naive CD8 T cells as CD8+CD4-CCR7+CD45RA+ for sorting. TCRdb fed the PCR reads into MiXCR, producing one record per CDR3 protein. Here the sample spans some 650,000 distinct CDR3 sequences, less than 20% being singletons. This clonotype was obtained from a human donor in good health. Some libraries in this study had Jurkat cell RNA spiked in. The specimen was naive CD8+ T cells from blood, with Jurkat cell RNA spiked in. Described subset: FACS-sorted CD8+CD4-CCR7+CD45RA+ naive T cells. This chain joins TRBV5-3 and TRBJ2-1; D is perhaps TRBD1 or TRBD2 (7 bases each). TRBV5-3 is known as an ORF, though its function is uncertain. CDR3 amino acids: CASSLWEGALNEQFF. The CDR3 DNA is TGTGCCAGCAGCTTGTGGGAGGGGGCCCTCAATGAGCAGTTCTTC.